This record looks at one T cell receptor (beta chain) sequence and its context. The antigen remains undetermined. There are 16 residues in the CDR3. Germline V lookup: CDR1 LGHNA, CDR2 YNFKEQ. Unmatched junction bases numbered 3, after V lost 2 bases and J lost 1 base. This record belongs to a study of blood T cells in healthy people across ages. Study-level results: It was the long-lived donors that had more naive CD4+ cells and higher diversity than aged donors.

Then a second PCR, running about 6 to 12 cycles, was carried out with a sample-barcoded 5' primer and a J-beta primer mix. TCRdb re-called the 5' RACE reads with MiXCR, one entry per CDR3 protein. The sample carries about 760,000 distinct CDR3 sequences, around 25% recorded once. These data were also filed under a second study, of T cells of mothers and their children. As that study records: Mothers yielded over 8 million CDR3 reads, children some 3 million each.

The chain joins TRBV4-2 to TRBJ2-1, with 9 bases that match TRBD2. The receptor comes from a boy aged 5-17 years in good health. Material: blood. CDR3 sequence: CASSQLAGRSYNEQFF. The CDR3 nucleotides are TGTGCCAGCAGCCAACTAGCGGGACGGTCCTACAATGAGCAGTTCTTC.